Given below is one TCR beta chain in context. Its antigen remains unknown. The data were obtained in a study of cytomegalovirus exposure and HLA in healthy donors. The study's findings and limits: There were about 160 TCR beta chains listed as cytomegalovirus-associated. Later, an analysis showed that TCR beta chains associated with HLA were more clonally expanded than others that were equally common. HLA-A and HLA-B allele assignments for most subjects were reportedly predicted accurately using TCR beta sequences.

The PCR made use of 60 Vbeta and 13 Jbeta primers. The method was immunoSEQ multiplex PCR; TCRdb's version includes in-frame clones alone and lacks a portion of them. The sample lists about 160,000 clones, roughly four fifths occurring once. This TCR derives from a man in his forties or fifties in good health and CMV-seropositive. The sample comprised PBMCs.

CDR3 nucleotide sequence: TGTGCCAGCAGCCCCCAGATCGGAGGGTTTGGGGAGCTGTTTTTT. This translates into CASSPQIGGFGELFF. This rearrangement joins TRBV7-6 to TRBJ2-2; weak D call: TRBD2 (6 bases). Trimming cost V 5 bases and J 8 bases, with 18 bases left between them. The length of the CDR3 is 15 residues. Germline V gene lookup returns CDR1 SGHVS and CDR2 FNYEAQ.